This TCR beta chain was sequenced during a study of blood T cell repertoires in COVID-19. Turning to the study itself: T cells, B-cell-depleted T cells, or PBMCs supplied cDNA or gDNA.

Germline CDR1 and CDR2: SGHRS and YFSETQ. This CDR3 spans 14 amino acids. Trimming cost V 4 bases and J 5 bases; bases outside gene matches: 7. TCRdb's copy holds only in-frame clones and misses some; the assay was immunoSEQ multiplex PCR. Of 200,000 to 300,000 clones in the sample, around 89% were seen once. Residents of over 20 US areas, aged roughly 18 to 89 years, made up the participants. Symptom resolution, clearance, or two negative PCRs marked the recovered donors of Cohort 3. Sequenced material: PBMCs or T cells enriched from blood (not recorded which). V and J are TRBV5-1 and TRBJ2-5, with 8 bases matching TRBD1. This TCR was sampled from a man in his forties who had recovered from COVID-19. The CDR3: CASSEDRVRETQYF. In DNA, the CDR3 is TGCGCCAGCAGCGAGGACAGGGTACGGGAGACCCAGTACTTC.